This T cell receptor (beta chain) was identified during a study of CXCR3-negative and CXCR3-positive naive CD8 T cells. For this clonotype: The antigen is not known.

TRB cDNA was prepared as libraries by UMI-labeled 5' RACE. Following a re-call of the 5' RACE reads, TCRdb has one entry per CDR3 protein and lacks DNA. The specimen's table records approximately 100,000 distinct CDR3 sequences. Study outcomes and limitations: The study found comparably high diversity in both naive subsets and much lower diversity in memory CD8+ cells.

Naive CD8+ T cells displayed a CD45RO-CCR7+CD27+CD95- phenotype. Germline-derived CDR1 and CDR2 are SGHRS and YFSETQ. This CDR3 has 19 amino acids. J is TRBJ2-2 and V is TRBV5-1; TCRdb proposes TRBD1, but this gene call is untestable without DNA. The specimen was naive CXCR3- CD8+ T cells from blood. Subset reported: CD45RO-CCR7+CD27+CD95- naive CD8+ T cells lacking CXCR3 (TNR3-). The TCR sequence derives from a human donor in good health. Some clones in this sample may be carry-over from other donors' samples. CDR3 amino acids: CASSLEEGANTIITGELFF.